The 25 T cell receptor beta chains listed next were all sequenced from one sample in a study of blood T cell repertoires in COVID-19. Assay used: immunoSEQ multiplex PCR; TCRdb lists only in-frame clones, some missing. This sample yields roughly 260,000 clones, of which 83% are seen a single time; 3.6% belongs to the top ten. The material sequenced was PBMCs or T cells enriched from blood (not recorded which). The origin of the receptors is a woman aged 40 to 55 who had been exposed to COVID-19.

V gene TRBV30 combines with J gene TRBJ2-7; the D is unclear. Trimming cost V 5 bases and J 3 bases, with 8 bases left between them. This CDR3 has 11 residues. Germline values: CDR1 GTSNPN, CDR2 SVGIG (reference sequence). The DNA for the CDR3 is TGTGCCTGGGGGCCGGGCTACGAGCAGTACTTC. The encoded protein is CAWGPGYEQYF.

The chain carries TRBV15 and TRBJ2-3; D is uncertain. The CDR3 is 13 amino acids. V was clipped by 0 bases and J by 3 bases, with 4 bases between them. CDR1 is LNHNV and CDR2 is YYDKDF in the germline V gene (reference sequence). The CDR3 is CATSREATDTQYF. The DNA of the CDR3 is TGTGCCACCAGCAGAGAAGCGACAGATACGCAGTATTTT.

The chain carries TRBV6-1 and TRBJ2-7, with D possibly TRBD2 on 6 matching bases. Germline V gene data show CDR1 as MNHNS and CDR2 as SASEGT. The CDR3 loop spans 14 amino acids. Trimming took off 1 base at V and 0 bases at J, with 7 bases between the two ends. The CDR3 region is CASSEVEGSYEQYF. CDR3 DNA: TGTGCCAGCAGTGAAGTGGAGGGCTCCTACGAGCAGTACTTC.

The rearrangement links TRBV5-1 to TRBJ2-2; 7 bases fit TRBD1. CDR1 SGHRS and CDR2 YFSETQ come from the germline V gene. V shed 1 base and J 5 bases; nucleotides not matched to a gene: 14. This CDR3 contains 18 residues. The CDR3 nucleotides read TGCGCCAGCAGCTTGTATCCGACAGGGTCAGAGTCGACCGGGGAGCTGTTTTTT. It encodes CASSLYPTGSESTGELFF.

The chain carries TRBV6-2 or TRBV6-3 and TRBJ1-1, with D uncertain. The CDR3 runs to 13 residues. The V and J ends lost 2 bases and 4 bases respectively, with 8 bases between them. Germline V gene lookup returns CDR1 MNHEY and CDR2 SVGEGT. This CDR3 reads CASSYRRGTEAFF. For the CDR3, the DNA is TGTGCCAGCAGTTACAGGAGAGGCACTGAAGCTTTCTTT.

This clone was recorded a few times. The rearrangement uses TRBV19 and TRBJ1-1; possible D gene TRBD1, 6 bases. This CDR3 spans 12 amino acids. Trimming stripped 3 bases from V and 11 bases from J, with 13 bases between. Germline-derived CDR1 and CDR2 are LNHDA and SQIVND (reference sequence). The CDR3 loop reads CASSIPTGSAFF. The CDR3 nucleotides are TGTGCCAGTAGTATCCCAACAGGGTCGGCTTTCTTT.

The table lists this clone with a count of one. Written as DNA, the CDR3 is TGTGCCAGCAGCCCCACGCTGACACCGTACAATGAGCAGTTCTTC. Its translation: CASSPTLTPYNEQFF. This sequence joins TRBV3-1 (or the pseudogene TRBV3-2) and TRBJ2-1, with unresolved D. Per the germline V gene, CDR1 is LGHDT and CDR2 is YNNKEL (reference sequence). The CDR3 consists of 15 residues. The V gene lost 4 bases and the J gene lost 4 bases, with 14 bases spanning the gap.

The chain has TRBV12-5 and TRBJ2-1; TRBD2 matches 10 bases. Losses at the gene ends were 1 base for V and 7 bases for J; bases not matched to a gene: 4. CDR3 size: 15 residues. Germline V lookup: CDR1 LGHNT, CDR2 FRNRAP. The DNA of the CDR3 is TGTGCTAGTGGTTTGGAGCGGGGGGGCTGGAATGAGCAGTTCTTC. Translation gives CASGLERGGWNEQFF. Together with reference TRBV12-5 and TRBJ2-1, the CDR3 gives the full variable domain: DARVTQTPRHKVTEMGQEVTMRCQPILGHNTVFWYRQTMMQGLELLAYFRNRAPLDDSGMPKDRFSAEMPDATLATLKIQPSEPRDSAVYFCASGLERGGWNEQFFGPGTRLTVL.

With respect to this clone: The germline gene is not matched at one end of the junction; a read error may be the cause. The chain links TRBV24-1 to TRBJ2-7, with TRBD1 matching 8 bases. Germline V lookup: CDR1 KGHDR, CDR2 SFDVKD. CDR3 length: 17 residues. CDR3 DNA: TGTGCCACCAGTGATTTGTCCCGACAGGGGAGCTCCTACGAGCAGCTCTTC. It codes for CATSDLSRQGSSYEQLF.

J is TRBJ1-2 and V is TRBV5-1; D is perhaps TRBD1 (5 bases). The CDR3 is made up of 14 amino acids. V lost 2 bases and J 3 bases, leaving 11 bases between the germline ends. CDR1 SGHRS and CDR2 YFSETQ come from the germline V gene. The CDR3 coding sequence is TGCGCCAGCAGCTTTGGGGCCAGGGACTATGGCTACACCTTC. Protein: CASSFGARDYGYTF.

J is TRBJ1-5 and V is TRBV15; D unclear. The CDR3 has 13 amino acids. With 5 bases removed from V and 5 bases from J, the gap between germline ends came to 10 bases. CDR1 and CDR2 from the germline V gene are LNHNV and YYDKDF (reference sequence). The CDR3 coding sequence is TGTGCCACCAGCGGGGAGATTTATCAGCCCCAGCATTTT. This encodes CATSGEIYQPQHF.

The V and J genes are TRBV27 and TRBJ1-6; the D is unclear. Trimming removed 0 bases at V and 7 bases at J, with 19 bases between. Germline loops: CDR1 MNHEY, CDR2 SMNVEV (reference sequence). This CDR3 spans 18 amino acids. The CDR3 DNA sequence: TGTGCCAGCAGTTTATCCTATACTTTCGGGTCAACGAATTCACCCCTCCACTTT. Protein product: CASSLSYTFGSTNSPLHF.

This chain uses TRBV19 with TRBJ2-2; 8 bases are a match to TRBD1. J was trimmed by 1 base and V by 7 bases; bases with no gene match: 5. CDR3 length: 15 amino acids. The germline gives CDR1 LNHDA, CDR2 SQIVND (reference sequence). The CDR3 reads CASNAGTGNTGELFF. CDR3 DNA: TGTGCCAGTAATGCCGGGACAGGGAACACCGGGGAGCTGTTTTTT. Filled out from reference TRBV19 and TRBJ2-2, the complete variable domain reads DGGITQSPKYLFRKEGQNVTLSCEQNLNHDAMYWYRQDPGQGLRLIYYSQIVNDFQKGDIAEGYSVSREKKESFPLTVTSAQKNPTAFYLCASNAGTGNTGELFFGEGSRLTVL.

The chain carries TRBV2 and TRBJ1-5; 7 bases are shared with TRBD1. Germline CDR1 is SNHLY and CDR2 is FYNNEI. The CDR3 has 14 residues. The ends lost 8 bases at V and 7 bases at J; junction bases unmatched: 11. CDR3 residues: CASEASGGRQPQHF. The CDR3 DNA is TGTGCCAGCGAGGCTTCAGGGGGGAGGCAGCCCCAGCATTTT.

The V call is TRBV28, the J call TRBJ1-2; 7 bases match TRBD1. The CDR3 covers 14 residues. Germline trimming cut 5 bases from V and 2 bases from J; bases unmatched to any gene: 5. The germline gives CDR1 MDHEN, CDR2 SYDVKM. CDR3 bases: TGTGCCAGCAGTCATCGGACAGGAAACTATGGCTACACCTTC. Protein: CASSHRTGNYGYTF.

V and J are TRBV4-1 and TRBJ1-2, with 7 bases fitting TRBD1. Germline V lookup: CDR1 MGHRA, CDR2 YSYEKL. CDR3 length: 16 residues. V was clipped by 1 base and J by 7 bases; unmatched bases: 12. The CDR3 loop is CASSQGSPRGSIGYTF. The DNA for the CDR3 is TGCGCCAGCAGCCAAGGAAGCCCCAGGGGGTCGATTGGCTACACCTTC.

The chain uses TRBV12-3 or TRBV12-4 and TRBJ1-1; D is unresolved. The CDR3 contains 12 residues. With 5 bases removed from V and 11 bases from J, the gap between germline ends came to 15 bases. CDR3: CASSLRRGRAFF. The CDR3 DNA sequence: TGTGCCAGCAGTCTTCGTCGGGGTAGGGCTTTCTTT.

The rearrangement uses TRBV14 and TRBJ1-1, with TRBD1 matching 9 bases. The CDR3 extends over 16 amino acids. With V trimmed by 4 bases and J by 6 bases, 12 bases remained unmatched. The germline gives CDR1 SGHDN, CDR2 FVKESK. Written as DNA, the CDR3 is TGTGCCAGCAGCCCGCTTCTAGGGACAGGGCTCGCTGAAGCTTTCTTT. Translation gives CASSPLLGTGLAEAFF. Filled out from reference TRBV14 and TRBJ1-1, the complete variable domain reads EAGVTQFPSHSVIEKGQTVTLRCDPISGHDNLYWYRRVMGKEIKFLLHFVKESKQDESGMPNNRFLAERTGGTYSTLKVQPAELEDSGVYFCASSPLLGTGLAEAFFGQGTRLTVV.

The CDR3 reads CASSLVRGTHNEQFF. Here the CDR3 DNA reads TGTGCCAGCAGCTTAGTACGGGGGACCCACAATGAGCAGTTCTTC. The chain links TRBV11-2 to TRBJ2-1, with D possibly matching TRBD2 (6 bases). Germline assignment: CDR1 SGHAT and CDR2 FQNNGV. V shed 1 base and J shed 5 bases, with 12 bases lying between them. This CDR3 comprises 15 residues.

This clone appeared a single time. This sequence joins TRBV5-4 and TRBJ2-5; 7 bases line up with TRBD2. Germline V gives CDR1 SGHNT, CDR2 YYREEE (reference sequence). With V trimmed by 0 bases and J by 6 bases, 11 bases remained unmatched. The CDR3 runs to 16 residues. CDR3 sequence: CASSLAPQLGGKTQYF. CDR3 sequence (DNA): TGTGCCAGCAGCTTGGCCCCCCAGCTGGGAGGGAAGACCCAGTACTTC.

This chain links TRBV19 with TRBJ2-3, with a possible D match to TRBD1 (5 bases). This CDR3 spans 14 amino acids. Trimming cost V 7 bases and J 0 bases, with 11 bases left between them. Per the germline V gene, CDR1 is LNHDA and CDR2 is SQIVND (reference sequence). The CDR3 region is CASTGFSSTDTQYF. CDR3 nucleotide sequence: TGTGCCAGTACAGGGTTTTCTAGCACAGATACGCAGTATTTT.

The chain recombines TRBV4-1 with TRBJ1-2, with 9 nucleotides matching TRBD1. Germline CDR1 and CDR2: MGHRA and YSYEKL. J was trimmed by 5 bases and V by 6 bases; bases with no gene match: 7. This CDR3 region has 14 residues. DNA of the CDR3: TGCGCCAGCAGTCCGGGACAGGGAGAGTATGGCTACACCTTC. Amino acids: CASSPGQGEYGYTF.

CDR3 coding DNA: TGTGCCAGCAGTCCTTTACCCGGGACAGTGGCGATCCTCCACTTT. Translating gives CASSPLPGTVAILHF. This chain links TRBV25-1 with TRBJ1-6; TRBD1 aligns across 7 bases. Germline values: CDR1 MGHDK, CDR2 SYGVNS. CDR3 size: 15 residues. The J segment lost 15 bases and the V segment lost 5 bases, leaving 16 bases of the junction unmatched.

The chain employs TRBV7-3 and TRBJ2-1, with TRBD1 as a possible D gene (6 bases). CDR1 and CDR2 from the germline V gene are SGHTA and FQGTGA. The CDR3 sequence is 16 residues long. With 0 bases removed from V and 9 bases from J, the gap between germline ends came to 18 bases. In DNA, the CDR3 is TGTGCCAGCAGCTTAACGGCTTCTCGGACAGTCGGTGAGCAGTTCTTC. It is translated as CASSLTASRTVGEQFF.

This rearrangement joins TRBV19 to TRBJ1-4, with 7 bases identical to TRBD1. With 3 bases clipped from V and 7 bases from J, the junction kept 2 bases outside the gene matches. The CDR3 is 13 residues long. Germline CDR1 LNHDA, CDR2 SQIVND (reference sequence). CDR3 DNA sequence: TGTGCCAGTAGTATCGGGACAGTTGAAAAACTGTTTTTT. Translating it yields CASSIGTVEKLFF. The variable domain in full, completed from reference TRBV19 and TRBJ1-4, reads DGGITQSPKYLFRKEGQNVTLSCEQNLNHDAMYWYRQDPGQGLRLIYYSQIVNDFQKGDIAEGYSVSREKKESFPLTVTSAQKNPTAFYLCASSIGTVEKLFFGSGTQLSVL.